This entry concerns a single T cell receptor (beta chain). J lost 4 bases, V lost 5 bases, and 11 bases had no gene match. CDR3 length equals 16 residues. In germline, CDR1 is MDHEN, CDR2 SYDVKM. This sample is drawn from a study of T cell responses to AZD1222 COVID-19 vaccine. Libraries were prepared by immunoSEQ multiplex PCR; TCRdb keeps only in-frame clonotypes and omits some of them. The repertoire has approximately 200,000 clones, about 93% of them found once; the top ten carry 0.95% to 1.1%. The material sequenced was peripheral blood, taken 28 days after the second AZD1222 dose. J is TRBJ2-1 and V is TRBV28; TRBD1 matches at 7 bases. The origin of this receptor is an adult who received the AZD1222 COVID-19 vaccine. The CDR3 is CASSPLTGHRYNEQFF. In DNA, the CDR3 is TGTGCCAGCAGTCCGCTGACAGGGCACCGTTACAATGAGCAGTTCTTC.